A selection of T cell receptor beta chains follows, all from one sample in a study of blood T cell repertoires in COVID-19. The data were produced by immunoSEQ multiplex PCR, yet TCRdb's version contains in-frame clones alone and is incomplete. The table has approximately 210,000 clones, 70% to 90% seen once. Sample: peripheral blood. The receptors derive from a woman between 65 and 79 years old with active or convalescent COVID-19. The CDR3 runs from the conserved cysteine through the conserved F or W. A D gene is named only where the DNA matches it firmly. Not every row has a clone size; where given, it reads once, few, many or a size class.

TRBV2	.	TRBD2	TRBJ2-1	TGTGCCAGCATGACTAGCGGTTACAATGAGCAGTTCTTC	CASMTSGYNEQFF
TRBV25-1	once	TRBD2	TRBJ2-5	TGTGCCAGCAGTCTGGGGGGACTAAGGGGAGAGACCCAGTACTTC	CASSLGGLRGETQYF
TRBV18	.	.	TRBJ2-5	TGTGCCAGCTCACCAACAGGGAGCCAAGAGACCCAGTACTTC	CASSPTGSQETQYF
TRBV19	.	.	TRBJ1-1	TGTGCCAGTACCCTCATGGGAGAGTACCGTGAAGCTTTCTTT	CASTLMGEYREAFF
TRBV10-1	.	.	TRBJ1-6	TGCGCCAGCAAAGAGGGACTAAATTCACCCCTCCACTTT	CASKEGLNSPLHF
TRBV7-2	.	TRBD2	TRBJ2-3	TGTGCCAGCAGCTTATGGGTTAGCGGGGGGGCTAGCACAGATACGCAGTATTTT	CASSLWVSGGASTDTQYF
TRBV10-2	.	.	TRBJ1-1	TGCGCCAGCAGTGTGGGGGGTGAAGCTTTCTTT	CASSVGGEAFF
TRBV6-5	.	TRBD1	TRBJ1-5	TGTGCCAGCAGCCCCGGGACAGCCTTTAATCAGCCCCAGCATTTT	CASSPGTAFNQPQHF
TRBV6-6	.	.	TRBJ2-7	TGTGCCAGCAGCCTACCGGACAGCACCTACGAGCAGTACTTC	CASSLPDSTYEQYF
TRBV28	.	TRBD1	TRBJ2-7	TGTGCCAGCAGTTCCCCGGGACAGGGTGGCTACGAGCAGTACTTC	CASSSPGQGGYEQYF
TRBV5-5	.	.	TRBJ2-5	TGTGCCAGCACCTCAAGAGGGCCCGAAGAAGAGACCCAGTACTTC	CASTSRGPEEETQYF
TRBV7-7	once	TRBD1	TRBJ2-5	TGTGCCAGCAGCACGGGACAGGGGGGCCAAGAGACCCAGTACTTC	CASSTGQGGQETQYF
TRBV5-1	.	.	TRBJ2-7	TGCGCCAGCAGCTGGGACAAAGCCTACGAGCAGTACTTC	CASSWDKAYEQYF
TRBV3-1/TRBV3-2	.	TRBD1	TRBJ1-4	TGTGCCAGCAGCCAAGGGGGACAGGGCCTGAATGAAAAACTGTTTTTT	CASSQGGQGLNEKLFF
TRBV10-1	once	TRBD2	TRBJ2-3	TGCGCCAGCAGTGAGACTAGCGGGAGGGCTAGCACAGATACGCAGTATTTT	CASSETSGRASTDTQYF
TRBV9	.	.	TRBJ1-4	TGTGCCAGCAGCCCAGGATTACAACGGGAGGAAAAACTGTTTTTT	CASSPGLQREEKLFF
TRBV15	.	.	TRBJ1-3	TGTGCCACCAGCAGAGATCCAGGCCTCTCTGGAAACACCATATATTTT	CATSRDPGLSGNTIYF
TRBV11-2	.	TRBD2	TRBJ2-1	TGTGCCAGCAGTGGTACTAGCGGGACTTTCTTTGAGCAGTTCTTC	CASSGTSGTFFEQFF
TRBV19	.	TRBD1	TRBJ1-2	TGTGCCAGTAGTAACTCGCCGGGACAGGGGGGGAGTAACTATGGCTACACCTTC	CASSNSPGQGGSNYGYTF
TRBV27	.	TRBD1	TRBJ2-1	TGTGCCAGCAGTTTCGGGACAGGGAGTGAGCAGTTCTTC	CASSFGTGSEQFF
TRBV19	many	.	TRBJ2-2	TGTGCCAGTAGTTTGGTCGGACAGTGGACCGGGGAGCTGTTTTTT	CASSLVGQWTGELFF
TRBV5-1	.	.	TRBJ2-1	TGCGCCAGCAGCGGCCAAAGCTCCTACAATGAGCAGTTCTTC	CASSGQSSYNEQFF
TRBV12-3/TRBV12-4	.	.	TRBJ2-1	TGTGCCAGCAGTCCCATGGGACTGGGTGAGCAGTTCTTC	CASSPMGLGEQFF
TRBV28	.	.	TRBJ1-1	TGTGCCAGCACCACTAGGAAGCTCCACACTGAAGCTTTCTTT	CASTTRKLHTEAFF
TRBV19	.	TRBD1	TRBJ1-4	TGTGCCAGTAGTATATCAGGGGGTCCGCAAAAACTGTTTTTT	CASSISGGPQKLFF
TRBV4-1	.	.	TRBJ1-5	TGCGCCAGCAGCCAAGACCCGGCGGGGGGGGCTATTGTTTCCCAGCATTTT	CASSQDPAGGAIVSQHF
TRBV20-1	once	TRBD2	TRBJ2-3	TGCAGTGCTAGTTCTAGCGGGGGTATCACAGATACGCAGTATTTT	CSASSSGGITDTQYF
TRBV5-6	.	.	TRBJ2-7	TGTGCCAGCAGCCCGGCCGCAGGCTACGAGCAGTACTTC	CASSPAAGYEQYF
TRBV10-1	.	.	TRBJ2-7	TGCGCCACCCCAACCGTGGGGGGCGAGCAGTACTTC	CATPTVGGEQYF
TRBV2	.	TRBD2	TRBJ2-3	TGTGCCAGCAGTGACGATCCGGGACTACTTAGCACAGATACGCAGTATTTT	CASSDDPGLLSTDTQYF
TRBV7-9	once	.	TRBJ1-2	TGTGCCAGCAGCTTCTCGTCGGGGAACTATGGCTACACCTTC	CASSFSSGNYGYTF
TRBV7-2	once	TRBD1	TRBJ1-4	TGTGCCAGCAGCCAACAGGGGGGGAAAGAAAAACTGTTTTTT	CASSQQGGKEKLFF
TRBV5-1	few	TRBD1	TRBJ1-2	TGCGCCAGCAGCGTAGGGGGCGTTGATGGCTACACCTTC	CASSVGGVDGYTF
TRBV6-6	.	TRBD2	TRBJ2-1	TGTGCCAGCACCAAGGTAGCGGGAAACAATGAGCAGTTCTTC	CASTKVAGNNEQFF
TRBV5-1	.	.	TRBJ1-3	TGCGCCAGCAGCGCCGGGAGTTACGGAAACACCATATATTTT	CASSAGSYGNTIYF
TRBV7-9	.	.	TRBJ2-1	TGTGCCAGCAGCCCTTGGACTCCGGCTGGTGCCAATGAGCAGTTCTTC	CASSPWTPAGANEQFF
TRBV5-4	.	.	TRBJ1-2	TGTGCCAGCAGCTTGCCAAGTCGCAGGGTTAACGATGGCTACACCTTC	CASSLPSRRVNDGYTF
TRBV18	once	.	TRBJ2-7	TGTGCCAGCTCACCAAAGTCAGTAGCTGGCGAGCAGTACTTC	CASSPKSVAGEQYF
TRBV10-1	once	.	TRBJ2-2	TGCGCCAGCGCCCCCGGCGGGTTTTACGGGGAGCTGTTTTTT	CASAPGGFYGELFF
TRBV30	.	.	TRBJ2-7	TGTGCCTGGAGATCTCCAGGGTCCTTCTCCGAGCAGTACTTC	CAWRSPGSFSEQYF
TRBV7-9	few	.	TRBJ1-2	TGTGCCAGCACCAAAAGTCAGGATTCCTATGGCTACACCTTC	CASTKSQDSYGYTF
TRBV6-5	.	TRBD1	TRBJ1-6	TGTGCCAGCAGTTACGATGGACAGGGAAATTCACCCCTCCACTTT	CASSYDGQGNSPLHF
TRBV9	.	TRBD2	TRBJ2-3	TGTGCCAGCAGCGTCGGACTAGCGGGGGCCGTCTCCAGCACAGATACGCAGTATTTT	CASSVGLAGAVSSTDTQYF
TRBV14	.	.	TRBJ2-6	TGTGCCAGCAGCCCGGGGAACTCTGGGGCCAACGTCCTGACTTTC	CASSPGNSGANVLTF
TRBV2	.	.	TRBJ1-2	TGTGCCAGCAGGGCTAACAGGGTCCGTGGCTACACCTTC	CASRANRVRGYTF
TRBV4-2	.	TRBD1	TRBJ1-4	TGTGCCAGCAGCCAAGGACAGGGGAATGAAAAACTGTTTTTT	CASSQGQGNEKLFF
TRBV7-8	few	TRBD1	TRBJ2-1	TGTGCCAGCAGCTTACCCCGGACAGGGACTGAGCAGTTCTTC	CASSLPRTGTEQFF
TRBV4-2	.	.	TRBJ2-3	TGTGCCAGCAGCCAAGGGGTGAACGGGGGAGGCTTGGCGGATACGCAGTATTTT	CASSQGVNGGGLADTQYF
TRBV7-2	few	TRBD2	TRBJ2-1	TGTGCCAGCAGCATCTGGGGAGCGGGGGGGTTTCTGCAGTTCTTC	CASSIWGAGGFLQFF
TRBV28	.	TRBD1	TRBJ1-2	TGTGCCAGCAGGGGGACAGGGGTTGATGGCTACACCTTC	CASRGTGVDGYTF
TRBV2	.	.	TRBJ1-3	TGTGCCAGCAGTGGAGAAGGGGATAAGGGAAACACCATATATTTT	CASSGEGDKGNTIYF
TRBV5-1	.	.	TRBJ2-7	TGCGCCAGCGCCCCGGGGGGGACAGCTTCCTTGGAGCAGTACTTC	CASAPGGTASLEQYF
TRBV28	.	TRBD2	TRBJ2-7	TGTGCCAGCAGTTTCCTAACGGGCGCGGGAGACCACGAGCAGTACTTC	CASSFLTGAGDHEQYF
TRBV2	.	TRBD2	TRBJ2-3	TGTGCCAGCACCAAAATTCGGGAGGCGGATACGCAGTATTTT	CASTKIREADTQYF
TRBV19	.	TRBD1	TRBJ2-2	TGTGCCAGCCGGACAGGGAGCGACACCGGGGAGCTGTTTTTT	CASRTGSDTGELFF